What follows are 9 T cell receptor beta chains derived from one specimen sequenced in a study of cytomegalovirus exposure and HLA in healthy donors. PCR amplification relied on 60 Vbeta primers (plus 13 Jbeta primers). The repertoire was sequenced with immunoSEQ multiplex PCR; TCRdb's copy has only in-frame clones and lacks some. The sample contains some 130,000 clones, 80% of which appear only once. The source material was PBMCs. The receptor source for this set is a human donor in good health.

The chain is built from TRBV14 and TRBJ1-1; the match to TRBD1 covers 9 bases. Germline V gene sequence: CDR1 SGHDN, CDR2 FVKESK. V shed 11 bases and J 5 bases; nucleotides not matched to a gene: 12. CDR3 size: 14 residues. CDR3 DNA: TGTGCCTGCAAGAGAGGGACAGGGTCTACTGAAGCTTTCTTT. It codes for CACKRGTGSTEAFF.

The chain recombines TRBV2 with TRBJ2-7, with 11 bases that match TRBD2. Germline loops: CDR1 SNHLY, CDR2 FYNNEI. Germline trimming cut 6 bases from V and 3 bases from J; bases unmatched to any gene: 7. This CDR3 has 15 residues. This CDR3 is CASRIIAGGRYEQYF. The CDR3 DNA is TGTGCCAGCAGAATAATAGCGGGGGGGCGCTACGAGCAGTACTTC. Based on the CDR3 plus reference TRBV2 and TRBJ2-7, the full variable domain is EPEVTQTPSHQVTQMGQEVILRCVPISNHLYFYWYRQILGQKVEFLVSFYNNEISEKSEIFDDQFSVERPDGSNFTLKIRSTKLEDSAMYFCASRIIAGGRYEQYFGPGTRLTVT.

The chain is built from TRBV27 and TRBJ2-5; TRBD2 agrees at 10 bases. Germline-derived CDR1 and CDR2 are MNHEY and SMNVEV (reference sequence). J was trimmed by 5 bases and V by 5 bases; bases with no gene match: 11. The length of the CDR3 is 16 residues. The CDR3 spells CASSQGVAGGYETQYF. The CDR3 bases are TGTGCCAGCAGTCAAGGGGTAGCGGGGGGCTATGAGACCCAGTACTTC.

The V and J genes are TRBV4-1 and TRBJ1-2; maybe TRBD1 (5 bases). CDR3 length: 17 residues. V lost 0 bases and J lost 0, with 14 bases in between. The germline CDR1 and CDR2 sequences are MGHRA and YSYEKL. In DNA, the CDR3 is TGCGCCAGCAGCCAAGATCCCTCGCAGGGCCCTAACTATGGCTACACCTTC. It is translated as CASSQDPSQGPNYGYTF.

The V gene is TRBV4-1, the J gene TRBJ2-1; D ambiguous. V lost 0 bases and J lost 5, with 5 bases in between. The CDR3 runs 13 residues. Germline values: CDR1 MGHRA, CDR2 YSYEKL. The chain's CDR3 is CASSQEPDNEQFF. The CDR3 DNA reads as TGCGCCAGCAGCCAAGAACCAGACAATGAGCAGTTCTTC.

The rearrangement uses TRBV9 and TRBJ2-7, with a weak D call TRBD2 (5 bases). Germline V lookup: CDR1 SGDLS, CDR2 YYNGEE. The CDR3 is made up of 14 amino acids. V shed 5 bases and J shed 3 bases, with 15 bases lying between them. The chain's CDR3 is CASRWGDRDYEQYF. In DNA form, the CDR3 reads TGTGCCAGCAGGTGGGGAGACCGCGACTACGAGCAGTACTTC.

This rearrangement joins TRBV10-3 to TRBJ2-1, with D possibly matching TRBD1 (5 bases). CDR1 and CDR2 (germline): ENHRY, SYGVKD. V lost 8 bases and J 7 bases, leaving 15 bases between the germline ends. The CDR3 loop spans 13 amino acids. The CDR3 DNA sequence: TGTGCCATCTACAGTGACAGCGAAAATGAGCAGTTCTTC. This gives the protein CAIYSDSENEQFF.

There are a few counts of this clone. The chain has TRBV11-2 and TRBJ2-1; a weak D match, TRBD2 (7 bases). V was cut by 10 bases and J by 5 bases, with 15 bases left in between. CDR1 is SGHAT and CDR2 is FQNNGV in the germline V gene. This CDR3 spans 13 amino acids. DNA for the CDR3: TGTGCCACCGGGGAGGGGGGACACAATGAGCAGTTCTTC. This gives the protein CATGEGGHNEQFF.

CDR3 region: CASSGRFWGGNNEQFF. The CDR3 bases are TGTGCCAGCAGCGGCAGGTTTTGGGGGGGTAACAATGAGCAGTTCTTC. The chain links TRBV9 to TRBJ2-1; 7 bases agree with TRBD2. The ends lost 3 bases at V and 5 bases at J; junction bases unmatched: 11. The CDR3 runs to 16 residues. Germline V gene data show CDR1 as SGDLS and CDR2 as YYNGEE.